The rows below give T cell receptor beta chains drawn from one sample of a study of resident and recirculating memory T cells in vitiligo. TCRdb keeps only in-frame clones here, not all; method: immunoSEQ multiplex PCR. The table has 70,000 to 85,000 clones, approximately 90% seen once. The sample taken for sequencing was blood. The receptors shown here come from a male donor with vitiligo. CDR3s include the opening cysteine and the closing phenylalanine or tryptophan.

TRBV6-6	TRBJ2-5	CASSYLDRGPPGTQYF
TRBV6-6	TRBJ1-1	CASSSESRGRTEAFF
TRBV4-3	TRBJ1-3	CASSQDSGGTGNTIYF
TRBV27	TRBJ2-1	CASMEAGAVLYEQFF
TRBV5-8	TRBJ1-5	CASSRGQGNQPQHF
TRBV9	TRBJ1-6	CASSVAQGPENSPLHF
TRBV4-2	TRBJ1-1	CASTREQGATTEAFF
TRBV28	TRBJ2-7	CASSEGGILGEQYF
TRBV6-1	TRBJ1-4	CASSEFIGVGEKLFF
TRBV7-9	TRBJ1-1	CASSLRATGGTTEAFF
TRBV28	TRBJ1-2	CASSLREGWGYTF
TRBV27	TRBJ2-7	CASSLRHEQYF
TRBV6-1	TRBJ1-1	CASSQGPEAFF
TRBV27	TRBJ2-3	CASSSRRFEQGATDTQYF
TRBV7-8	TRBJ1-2	CASSFTGGNGYTF
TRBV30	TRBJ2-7	CAWQFDQGLCEQYF
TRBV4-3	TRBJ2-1	CASSQGRVGYNEQFF
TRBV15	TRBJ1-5	CATSLPGGTGKGNQPQHF
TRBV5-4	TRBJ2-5	CASSAGLAGWETQYF
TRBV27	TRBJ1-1	CASSLSRAALNTEAFF
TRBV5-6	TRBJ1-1	CASSLDPRGNTEAFF
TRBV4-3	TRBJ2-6	CASSQVPTGSGANVLTF
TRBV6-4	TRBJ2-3	CASSDSRGGGADTQYF
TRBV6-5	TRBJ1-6	CASSYSNAGNSPLHF
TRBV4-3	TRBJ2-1	CASSQGYRGANEQFF
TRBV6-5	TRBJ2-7	CASKKDGGYEQYF
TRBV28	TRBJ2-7	CASRDSGLVYEQYF
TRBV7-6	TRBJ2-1	CASSSGWGGGYNEQFF
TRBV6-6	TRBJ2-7	CASRADRDGDEQYF
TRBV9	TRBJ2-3	CASSLRLAGGRTDTQYF
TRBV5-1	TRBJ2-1	CASERTSLGGEQFF
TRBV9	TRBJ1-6	CASRGGGASPLHF
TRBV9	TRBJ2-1	CASSDSGGTYNEQFF
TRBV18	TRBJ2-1	CASSPLQGEYNEQFF
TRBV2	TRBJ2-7	CASTLTVEQYF
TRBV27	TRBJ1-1	CASSSTGTTEAFF
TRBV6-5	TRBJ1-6	CASSYRENSPLHF
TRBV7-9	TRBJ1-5	CASSLEGEGQPQHF
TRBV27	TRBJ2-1	CASSSGELAGETSYNEQFF
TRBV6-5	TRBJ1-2	CASRQNYGYTF
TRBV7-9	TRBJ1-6	CASSLLGSPLHF
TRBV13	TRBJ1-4	CASSNRRGEKLFF
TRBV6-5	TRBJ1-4	CASSYYGGEKLFF
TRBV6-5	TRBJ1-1	CASSYSGRQNTEAFF
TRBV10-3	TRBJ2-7	CAISSNYEQYF
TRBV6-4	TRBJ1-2	CASSEGGQELYGYTF
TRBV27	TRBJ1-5	CASSLGTGHNQPQHF
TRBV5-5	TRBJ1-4	CASATGTHENEKLFF
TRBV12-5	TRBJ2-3	CASGLDRDSKDF